Each of the 13 T cell receptor beta chains below was sequenced from the same sample in a study of blood T cell repertoires in COVID-19 (dated by TCRdb to about 2020). The library relied on the immunoSEQ multiplex PCR assay. TCRdb stores this immuneACCESS table with in-frame sequences only. Part of the clones is absent; in the studies checked, under half of the shortfall reflects unresolved V genes, and no reason is known for the rest. The sample table lists a few hundred thousand clones, 87% of them with a count of one. The ten most abundant clones make up about 9.4% of the sample. The sequenced material came from peripheral blood. All receptors come from a woman aged 25 to 39 with COVID-19, enrolled during active disease.

J is TRBJ2-7 and V is TRBV6-2 or TRBV6-3; TRBD2 agrees at 7 bases. The CDR3 has 13 residues. V was clipped by 2 bases and J by 6 bases; unmatched bases: 4. The germline V gene has CDR1 MNHEY and CDR2 SVGEGT. CDR3 DNA: TGTGCCAGCAGTTACACGCTAGCGGCCGAGCAGTACTTC. The encoded protein is CASSYTLAAEQYF.

The chain joins TRBV29-1 to TRBJ1-2; D not certain. CDR1 and CDR2 from the germline V gene are SQVTM and ANQGSEA. The CDR3 is 11 residues long. Trimming pared 1 base from V and 8 bases from J, leaving 8 bases between. This chain's CDR3 is CSVEGAGGYTF. Here the CDR3 DNA reads TGCAGCGTTGAAGGGGCTGGGGGCTACACCTTC.

This clone was found once. This chain connects TRBV18 to TRBJ2-7, with no clear D. V was clipped by 2 bases and J by 3 bases, with 8 bases between them. The CDR3 has 13 amino acids. CDR1 KGHSH and CDR2 LQKENI come from the germline V gene. The CDR3 sequence is CASSPAENYEQYF. The CDR3 nucleotides read TGTGCCAGCTCACCAGCAGAAAACTACGAGCAGTACTTC.

The V call is TRBV18, the J call TRBJ2-5, with 9 bases matching TRBD1. The CDR3 totals 15 residues. J gave up 5 bases and V 5 bases, and 9 bases lay outside the gene matches. CDR1 and CDR2 from the germline V gene are KGHSH and LQKENI. The CDR3 DNA follows: TGTGCCAGCTCAGGGACAGGGCTAAACGAGGAGACCCAGTACTTC. This encodes CASSGTGLNEETQYF.

This clone was seen only a few times. The chain employs TRBV5-1 and TRBJ1-1, with a possible D match to TRBD1 (6 bases). This CDR3 contains 15 residues. V was pared by 4 bases and J by 3 bases, with 16 bases between. Germline V gene lookup returns CDR1 SGHRS and CDR2 YFSETQ. CDR3 in amino acids: CASSPLQGWDTEAFF. The CDR3 region has the DNA TGCGCCAGCAGCCCGCTACAGGGTTGGGACACTGAAGCTTTCTTT.

V gene TRBV19 combines with J gene TRBJ1-5, with TRBD1 as a possible D gene (5 bases). Germline-derived CDR1 and CDR2 are LNHDA and SQIVND (reference sequence). The CDR3 totals 14 residues. V lost 7 bases and J 1 base, leaving 11 bases between the germline ends. The CDR3 here is CASKMGRSNQPQHF. In nucleotides, the CDR3 is TGTGCCAGTAAGATGGGGCGGAGCAATCAGCCCCAGCATTTT.

The chain is built from TRBV19 and TRBJ2-4; tentatively, D is TRBD2 (6 bases). The V and J ends lost 3 bases and 7 bases respectively, with 19 bases between them. The CDR3 extends over 16 amino acids. The V gene's germline CDR1 is LNHDA and CDR2 SQIVND (reference sequence). Here the CDR3 DNA reads TGTGCCAGTAGTATCAACCGGGACTCTCTAGGTAACATTCAGTACTTC. Translation gives CASSINRDSLGNIQYF.

This chain uses TRBV11-2 with TRBJ2-2; D unclear. Trimming removed 4 bases at V and 5 bases at J, with 14 bases between. Germline V lookup: CDR1 SGHAT, CDR2 FQNNGV. This CDR3 spans 15 amino acids. This chain's CDR3 is CASSSAALTTGELFF. For the CDR3, the DNA is TGTGCCAGCAGCTCTGCGGCACTAACTACCGGGGAGCTGTTTTTT.

V and J are TRBV28 and TRBJ2-7; possible D gene TRBD2, 6 bases. Trimming removed 3 bases from V and 0 bases from J, with 12 bases in between. The CDR3 runs to 15 residues. Germline CDR1 is MDHEN and CDR2 is SYDVKM. CDR3 sequence (DNA): TGTGCCAGCAGTTTTCCGGGGGAGAGCTCCTACGAGCAGTACTTC. This gives the protein CASSFPGESSYEQYF.

This clone was picked up one time. The genes are TRBV19 and TRBJ1-5; 8 bases line up with TRBD1. Germline V gives CDR1 LNHDA, CDR2 SQIVND (reference sequence). With V trimmed by 5 bases and J by 6 bases, 12 bases remained unmatched. The CDR3 extends over 16 amino acids. CDR3 protein: CASSSRSTGVLQPQHF. The DNA for the CDR3 is TGTGCCAGTAGTTCACGTTCGACAGGGGTACTTCAGCCCCAGCATTTT.

This clone was detected a few times. The rearrangement joins TRBV5-4 to TRBJ1-3; D not certain. The CDR3 is 13 residues long. The germline CDR1 and CDR2 sequences are SGHNT and YYREEE (reference sequence). V lost 2 bases to trimming and J lost 4 bases, with 7 bases between them. CDR3 region: CASSFGYGNTIYF. The CDR3 coding sequence is TGTGCCAGCAGCTTCGGGTACGGAAACACCATATATTTT. The entire variable domain, with the rest obtained from reference TRBV5-4 and TRBJ1-3, is as follows: ETGVTQSPTHLIKTRGQQVTLRCSSQSGHNTVSWYQQALGQGPQFIFQYYREEENGRGNFPPRFSGLQFPNYSSELNVNALELDDSALYLCASSFGYGNTIYFGEGSWLTVV.

The chain joins TRBV4-2 to TRBJ2-1, with D perhaps TRBD2 (7 bases). V was cut by 1 base and J by 7 bases, with 17 bases left in between. The CDR3 runs to 16 residues. Germline CDR1 LGHNA, CDR2 YNFKEQ. The CDR3: CASSQASGGAGNEQFF. CDR3 nucleotide sequence: TGTGCCAGCAGCCAAGCGTCGGGGGGCGCCGGGAATGAGCAGTTCTTC.

This rearrangement joins TRBV3-1 (or the pseudogene TRBV3-2) to TRBJ2-7, with TRBD2 matching over 10 bases. The CDR3 has 15 amino acids. Trimming removed 4 bases from V and 0 bases from J; junction bases left unmatched: 3. Germline assignment: CDR1 LGHDT and CDR2 YNNKEL (reference sequence). In DNA, the CDR3 is TGTGCCAGCAGCCGGGGGACTAGCGCCTCCTACGAGCAGTACTTC. It encodes CASSRGTSASYEQYF.